This T cell receptor (beta chain) emerged from a study of blood T cell repertoires in COVID-19. A remark on this clone: In the same sample, other DNA sequences code for this CDR3.

Trimming pared 2 bases from V and 5 bases from J, leaving 6 bases between. CDR1 and CDR2 (germline): MDHEN, SYDVKM. The CDR3 runs to 12 residues. The repertoire was sequenced with immunoSEQ multiplex PCR; TCRdb's copy has only in-frame clones and lacks some. The table includes around 250,000 clones, about nine tenths detected once. The receptor's source is a middle-aged man who had been exposed to COVID-19. Material: PBMCs or T cells enriched from blood (not recorded which). The chain links TRBV28 to TRBJ1-2; D not resolved. Here the CDR3 reads CASSLRDYGYTF. The DNA for the CDR3 is TGTGCCAGCAGTTTACGGGATTATGGCTACACCTTC.